This T cell receptor (beta chain) was observed in a study of cytomegalovirus exposure and HLA in healthy donors. In the study overall: Earlier, almost 120 million unique TCR beta sequences were recovered from 200 million or so T cells by an analysis.

PCR employed 60 Vbeta and 13 Jbeta primers. Sequencing used immunoSEQ multiplex PCR; TCRdb keeps in-frame clones, though not all of them. The sample holds 150,000 to 200,000 clones, around 76% seen once. Germline CDR1 and CDR2: MGHRA and YSYEKL. CDR3 size: 17 residues. The specimen was PBMCs. The chain recombines TRBV4-1 with TRBJ2-5, with 9 nucleotides matching TRBD1. Gene TRBJ2-7 matches the end of the DNA better, so the J call may be wrong. The clonotype was recovered from a man between 40 and 49 years old in good health and CMV-seropositive. The CDR3 reads CASSQDRGTGSSYEQYF. CDR3 DNA sequence: TGCGCCAGCAGCCAAGATCGAGGGACAGGGAGCTCCTACGAGCAGTACTTC.